This paragraph reports one T cell receptor (beta chain). Which antigen it targets is not known. The record has no base qualities; no much larger clone is one base away. The record originates from a study of CD8 T cells in Susac syndrome (dated by TCRdb to between 2018 and 2020). About the full investigation: Whether CD8+ T cell activation and differentiation in Susac syndrome was antigen driven was tested using repertoire sequencing. Clonality of the CD8+ T cell repertoire was compared between over 10 healthy donors, 14 Susac syndrome patients and some 15 multiple sclerosis patients. The full study reports these points: The number of individuals in the TCR sequencing and HLA analysis was acknowledged as relatively small.

RNA was extracted using the RNeasy kit, and roughly 0.5 to 1 microgram was reverse transcribed with random hexamers. The immunoSEQ multiplex PCR assay, which covers 54 Vbeta and 13 Jbeta segments, was used to amplify TCR beta CDR3 regions. To correct PCR amplification bias, a synthetic template baseline was used for both primer optimization and computational correction. In the source study's methods: Reads were assigned to V, D and J genes according to IMGT and analyzed in immunoSEQ Analyzer, with only productive sequences retained. Clonality was computed as one minus Shannon entropy normalized by log2 of the number of productive unique sequences. For each patient and control, public and private clones were evaluated among the 100 most prevalent clones. Clones were defined as Susac-specific if absent from the healthy and MS cohorts, from 1052 published viral clones and from other ImmuneACCESS disease sequences. TCRdb passed the public sequencing reads through fastp at Q25 and MiXCR, retaining productive beta sequences. Under each unique CDR3 protein, matching rows form one entry showing the most common genes and DNA. TCRdb's processing, not the authors', yielded these V and J calls. This sample is represented by 100,000 to 150,000 distinct CDR3 sequences; 93% of them were singletons. The ten largest clones capture around 0.3% of the sample.

Peripheral blood CD8+ and CD4+ T cells from healthy donors, Susac syndrome patients and multiple sclerosis patients were profiled using high-throughput TCR beta sequencing. Treatment-naive patients with stable or active relapsing-remitting disease fulfilling revised McDonald criteria were used as multiple sclerosis controls. Bulk CD8+ and CD4+ T cells were purified magnetically by negative isolation, whereas CD8+ TEMRA cells were enriched by FACS. Blood was collected in EDTA tubes and processed within 24 hours, with PBMCs isolated through density gradient centrifugation. PBMCs intended for TCR sequencing were frozen in liquid nitrogen and were later thawed in a 37 degrees C water bath. The sorted or isolated CD4+, CD8+ and CD8+ TEMRA cells had a purity of 90% or higher. What was sequenced was CD8+ T cells from PBMCs. This TCR was sampled from a human donor with multiple sclerosis.

The DNA sequence is TGTGCCACCAGTGAATGGGGCTCCAGCGGCTACACCTTC. Its protein reads: CATSEWGSSGYTF. This chain is built from TRBV24-1 and TRBJ1-2; tentative D gene TRBD1, with 5 bases matching. The junction carries 13 bases between V and J, which are trimmed by 4 bases and 8 bases respectively. The CDR1 and CDR2 encoded by the germline V gene are KGHDR and SFDVKD. Counted from cysteine to phenylalanine, this CDR3 has 13 amino acids. The entry retains the CDR3 DNA only, 39 bases that are in frame from base 1.